The rows below give T cell receptor beta chains drawn from one sample of a study of shared clonotypes between healthy human individuals. Assay: immunoSEQ multiplex PCR; the TCRdb copy retains only in-frame clones and omits some. The data hold a few million clones, with under 97% observed a single time. Sequenced material: naive CD4+ T cells sorted from blood. The receptors were gathered from a man aged 18 to 30 in good health. Each CDR3 is given with its conserved first and last residue. D genes are given only for firm matches. Only part of the rows carry a size: once, few, many, or a class if the clone is expanded.

clone_size	cdr3_length	j_call	v_call	d_call	cdr3_aa	cdr3_nt
-	17	TRBJ2-5	TRBV5-4	-	CASSSPQAGRYQETQYF	TGTGCCAGCAGCTCCCCCCAGGCGGGACGGTACCAAGAGACCCAGTACTTC
-	16	TRBJ1-6	TRBV28	-	CASSLSRRAYNSPLHF	TGTGCCAGCAGTTTATCACGGAGAGCCTATAATTCACCCCTCCACTTT
-	16	TRBJ2-5	TRBV9	TRBD1	CASSVKPGQGAETQYF	TGTGCCAGCAGCGTCAAACCGGGACAGGGGGCGGAGACCCAGTACTTC
-	14	TRBJ1-1	TRBV6-5	-	CASRYDRSSTEAFF	TGTGCCAGCAGATATGACAGGTCCTCCACTGAAGCTTTCTTT
-	14	TRBJ1-5	TRBV2	TRBD1	CASGTGGGDQPQHF	TGTGCCAGCGGGACAGGGGGTGGGGATCAGCCCCAGCATTTT
-	15	TRBJ2-4	TRBV27	-	CASSLSWGPKNIQYF	TGTGCCAGCAGTTTATCCTGGGGCCCCAAAAACATTCAGTACTTC
-	18	TRBJ2-1	TRBV7-8	TRBD2	CASSLRAGTTILPDEQFF	TGTGCCAGCAGCTTAAGAGCCGGGACTACCATCTTGCCCGATGAGCAGTTCTTC
-	13	TRBJ1-2	TRBV19	TRBD1	CASRTGEGHGYTF	TGTGCCAGTAGGACAGGGGAAGGCCATGGCTACACCTTC
-	14	TRBJ2-1	TRBV29-1	TRBD1	CSVRDRALGNEQFF	TGCAGCGTTCGGGACAGGGCCCTCGGGAATGAGCAGTTCTTC
once	16	TRBJ2-5	TRBV27	TRBD2	CASSPIPLAGEETQYF	TGTGCCAGCAGTCCGATTCCCTTAGCGGGAGAAGAGACCCAGTACTTC
-	17	TRBJ2-3	TRBV30	TRBD2	CAWSVVRTSGVPDTQYF	TGTGCCTGGAGTGTAGTCCGGACTAGCGGGGTACCAGATACGCAGTATTTT
-	16	TRBJ2-7	TRBV5-1	-	CASSLQPGPSSYEQYF	TGCGCCAGCAGCTTGCAACCGGGACCGTCGTCCTACGAGCAGTACTTC